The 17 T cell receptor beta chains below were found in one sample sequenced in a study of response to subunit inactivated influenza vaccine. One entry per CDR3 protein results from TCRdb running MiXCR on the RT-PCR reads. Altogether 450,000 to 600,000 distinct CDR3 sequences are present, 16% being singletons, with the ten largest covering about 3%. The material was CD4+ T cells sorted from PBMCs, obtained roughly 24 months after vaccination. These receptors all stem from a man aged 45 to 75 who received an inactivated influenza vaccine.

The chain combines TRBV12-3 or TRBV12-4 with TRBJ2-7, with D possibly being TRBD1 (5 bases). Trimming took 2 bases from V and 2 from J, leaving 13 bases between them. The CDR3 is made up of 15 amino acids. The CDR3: CASSLSQGYTYEQYF. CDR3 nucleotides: TGTGCCAGCAGTTTATCCCAGGGCTATACCTACGAGCAGTACTTC.

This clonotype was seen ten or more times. CDR3 bases: TGTGCCAGCCGTACAGGAGGCTCTGGAAACACCATATATTTT. It specifies CASRTGGSGNTIYF. This sequence joins TRBV6-2 or TRBV6-3 and TRBJ1-3; tentative D call: TRBD1 (5 bases). This CDR3 is 14 amino acids long. The germline V and J ends were trimmed by 8 bases and 0 bases, with 11 bases remaining between them. Germline V CDR1 and CDR2: MNHEY, SVGEGT.

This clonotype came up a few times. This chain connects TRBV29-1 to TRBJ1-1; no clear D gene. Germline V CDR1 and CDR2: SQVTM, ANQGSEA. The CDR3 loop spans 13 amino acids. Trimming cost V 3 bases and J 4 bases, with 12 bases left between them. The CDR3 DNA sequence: TGCAGCGTTGAGGTCAATTTGGGCACTGAAGCTTTCTTT. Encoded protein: CSVEVNLGTEAFF.

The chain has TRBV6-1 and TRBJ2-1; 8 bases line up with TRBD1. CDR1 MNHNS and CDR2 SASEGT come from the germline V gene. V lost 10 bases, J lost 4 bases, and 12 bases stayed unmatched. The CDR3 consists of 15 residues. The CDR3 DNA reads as TGTGCCACAAACGCCGGGACAGGACTTTACAATGAGCAGTTCTTC. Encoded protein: CATNAGTGLYNEQFF.

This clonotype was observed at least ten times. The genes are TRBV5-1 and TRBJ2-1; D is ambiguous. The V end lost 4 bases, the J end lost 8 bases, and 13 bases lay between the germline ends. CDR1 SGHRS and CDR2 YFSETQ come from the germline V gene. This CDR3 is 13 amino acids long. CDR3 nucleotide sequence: TGCGCCAGCAGCCCGCAGAGTATGGATGAGCAGTTCTTC. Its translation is CASSPQSMDEQFF.

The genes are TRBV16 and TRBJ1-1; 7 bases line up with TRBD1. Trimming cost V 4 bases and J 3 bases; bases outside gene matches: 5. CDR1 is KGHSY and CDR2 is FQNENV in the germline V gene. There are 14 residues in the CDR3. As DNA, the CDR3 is TGTGCCAGCAGCCTACAGGGGTCCCACACTGAAGCTTTCTTT. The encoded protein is CASSLQGSHTEAFF.

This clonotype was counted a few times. CDR3 nucleotides: TGTGCCAGCAGCCGGGCTACCGGGACAGGGGGCACTGAAGCTTTCTTT. Translating it yields CASSRATGTGGTEAFF. This chain links TRBV6-2 or TRBV6-3 with TRBJ1-1; TRBD1 matches 11 bases. Germline assignment: CDR1 MNHEY and CDR2 SVGEGT. J was trimmed by 4 bases and V by 6 bases; bases with no gene match: 10. This CDR3 spans 16 amino acids.

For the CDR3, the DNA is TGTGCCAGCAGCCGAATAGGGAATTCACCCCTCCACTTT. Its protein is CASSRIGNSPLHF. The genes are TRBV12-3 or TRBV12-4 and TRBJ1-6; D is undetermined. The CDR3 loop spans 13 amino acids. V was clipped by 6 bases and J by 7 bases, with 10 bases between them.

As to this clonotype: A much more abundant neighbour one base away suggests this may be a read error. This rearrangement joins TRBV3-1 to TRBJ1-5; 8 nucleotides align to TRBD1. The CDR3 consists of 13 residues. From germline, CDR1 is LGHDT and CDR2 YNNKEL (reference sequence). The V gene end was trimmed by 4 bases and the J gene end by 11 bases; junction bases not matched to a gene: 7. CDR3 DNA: TGTGCCAGCAGCCCGGACAGGGTTGGGGCCCAGCATTTT. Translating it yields CASSPDRVGAQHF.

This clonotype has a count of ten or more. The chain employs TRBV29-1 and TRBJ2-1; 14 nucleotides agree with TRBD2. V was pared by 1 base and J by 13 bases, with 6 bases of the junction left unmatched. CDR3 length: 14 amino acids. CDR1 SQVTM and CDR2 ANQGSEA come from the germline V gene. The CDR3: CSVEVGLAGGVQFF. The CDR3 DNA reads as TGCAGCGTTGAAGTAGGACTAGCGGGAGGAGTTCAGTTCTTC.

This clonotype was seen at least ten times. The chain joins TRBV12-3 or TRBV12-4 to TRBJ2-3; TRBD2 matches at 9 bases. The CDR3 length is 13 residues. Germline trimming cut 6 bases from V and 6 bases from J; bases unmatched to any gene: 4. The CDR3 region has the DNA TGTGCCAGCAGCGGGACTAGCAAGGATACGCAGTATTTT. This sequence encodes CASSGTSKDTQYF.

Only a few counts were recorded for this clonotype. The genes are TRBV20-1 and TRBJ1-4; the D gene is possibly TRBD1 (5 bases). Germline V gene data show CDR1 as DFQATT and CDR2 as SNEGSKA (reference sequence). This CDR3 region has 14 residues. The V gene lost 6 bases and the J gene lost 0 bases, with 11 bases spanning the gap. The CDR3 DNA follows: TGCAGTGCAACAGACAGATCAACTAATGAAAAACTGTTTTTT. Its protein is CSATDRSTNEKLFF.

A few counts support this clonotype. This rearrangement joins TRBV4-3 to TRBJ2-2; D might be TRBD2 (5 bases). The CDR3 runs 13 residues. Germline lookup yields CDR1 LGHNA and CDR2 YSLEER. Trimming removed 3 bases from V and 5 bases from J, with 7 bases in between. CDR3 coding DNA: TGCGCCAGCAGCCATGGCGGGACCGGGGAGCTGTTTTTT. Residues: CASSHGGTGELFF.

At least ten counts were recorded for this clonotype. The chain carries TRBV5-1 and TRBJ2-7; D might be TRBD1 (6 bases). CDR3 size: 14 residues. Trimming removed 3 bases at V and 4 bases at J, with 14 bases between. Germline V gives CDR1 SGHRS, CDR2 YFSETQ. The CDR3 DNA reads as TGCGCCAGCAGCTCTCTTGGGACACCTTACGAGCAGTACTTC. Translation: CASSSLGTPYEQYF.

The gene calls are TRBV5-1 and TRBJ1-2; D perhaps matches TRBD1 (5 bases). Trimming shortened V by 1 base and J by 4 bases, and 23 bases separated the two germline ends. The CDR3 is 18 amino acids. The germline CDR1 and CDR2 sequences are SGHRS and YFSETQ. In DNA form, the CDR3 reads TGCGCCAGCAGCTTGTTCCCACCCCGGGGCCCCAGTAGCTATGGCTACACCTTC. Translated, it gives CASSLFPPRGPSSYGYTF.

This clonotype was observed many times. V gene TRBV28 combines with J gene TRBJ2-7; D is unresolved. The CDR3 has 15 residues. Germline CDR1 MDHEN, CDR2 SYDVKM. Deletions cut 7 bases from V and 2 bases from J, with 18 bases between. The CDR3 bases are TGTGCCAGCACCCCGTACGTGAAAAGTACCTACGAGCAGTACTTC. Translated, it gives CASTPYVKSTYEQYF.

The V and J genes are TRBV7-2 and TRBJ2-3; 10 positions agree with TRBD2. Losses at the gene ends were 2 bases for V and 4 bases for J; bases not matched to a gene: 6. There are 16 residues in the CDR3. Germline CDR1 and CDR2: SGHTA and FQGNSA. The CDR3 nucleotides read TGTGCCAGCAGCTTACTCAGGCTAGCGGGAGCAGATACGCAGTATTTT. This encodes CASSLLRLAGADTQYF.